Each of the 25 T cell receptor beta chains below was sequenced from the same sample in a study of blood T cell repertoires in COVID-19. Clones were read by immunoSEQ multiplex PCR, and TCRdb kept only the in-frame ones, dropping some. Of fewer than 400,000 clones in the sample, approximately 88% were seen once. Sequencing was done on a sample of PBMCs or T cells enriched from blood (not recorded which). These receptors all come from a man aged 60-69 years who had recovered from COVID-19.

This chain joins TRBV24-1 and TRBJ2-7; possible D gene TRBD2, 6 bases. CDR1 KGHDR and CDR2 SFDVKD come from the germline V gene. CDR3 length: 14 amino acids. V lost 6 bases and J lost 6, with 17 bases in between. The CDR3 spells CATSSRSGSREQYF. CDR3 nucleotide sequence: TGTGCCACCAGTTCCAGGAGCGGGTCCCGCGAGCAGTACTTC.

This clone was observed a single time. The V and J genes are TRBV2 and TRBJ1-5; D not certain. The CDR3 runs 14 residues. V dropped 3 bases and J dropped 5 bases, with 11 bases sitting between them. Germline values: CDR1 SNHLY, CDR2 FYNNEI. CDR3 protein: CASSEAGTDQPQHF. In DNA form, the CDR3 reads TGTGCCAGCAGTGAGGCAGGAACCGATCAGCCCCAGCATTTT.

V usage is TRBV6-5 and J usage is TRBJ2-2, with 10 bases aligning to TRBD2. Germline CDR1 MNHEY, CDR2 SVGAGI. The CDR3 is 16 residues long. Trimming cost V 0 bases and J 4 bases; bases outside gene matches: 2. CDR3 DNA sequence: TGTGCCAGCAGTTACTCGAGCGGGGGGGGCACCGGGGAGCTGTTTTTT. Residues: CASSYSSGGGTGELFF.

The chain carries TRBV18 and TRBJ1-2; 9 bases match TRBD1. CDR1 is KGHSH and CDR2 is LQKENI in the germline V gene. V gave up 3 bases and J gave up 7 bases; unmatched junction bases: 6. CDR3 length: 14 amino acids. CDR3 in amino acids: CASSPSGGQGGYTF. CDR3 nucleotides: TGTGCCAGCTCACCCTCCGGGGGACAGGGTGGCTACACCTTC.

J is TRBJ2-2 and V is TRBV24-1, with 11 bases that match TRBD1. Germline CDR1 KGHDR, CDR2 SFDVKD. This CDR3 comprises 18 residues. J lost 6 bases, V lost 6 bases, and 14 bases had no gene match. DNA of the CDR3: TGTGCCACCAGTCATAGCCAGCCGGGACAGGGGGTTGCCGGGGAGCTGTTTTTT. It specifies CATSHSQPGQGVAGELFF.

The CDR3 nucleotides read TGCGCCAGCAGCTTGGGCGACGGGACAGGGGGCGAAAAACTGTTTTTT. Translated: CASSLGDGTGGEKLFF. The chain carries TRBV5-1 and TRBJ1-4, with 12 bases that match TRBD1. The V gene end was trimmed by 0 bases and the J gene end by 8 bases; junction bases not matched to a gene: 5. This CDR3 comprises 16 residues. Germline V gives CDR1 SGHRS, CDR2 YFSETQ.

V and J are TRBV30 and TRBJ2-3; the match to TRBD2 covers 12 bases. The V segment lost 3 bases and the J segment 2 bases; nucleotides outside the gene matches: 6. In germline, CDR1 is GTSNPN, CDR2 SVGIG (reference sequence). The CDR3 runs to 16 residues. This CDR3 is CAWSHGLAGNTDTQYF. CDR3 in DNA: TGTGCCTGGAGCCATGGACTAGCGGGGAACACAGATACGCAGTATTTT.

The V gene is TRBV3-1 (or the pseudogene TRBV3-2), the J gene TRBJ1-2; D possibly corresponds to TRBD1 (5 bases). The V and J ends lost 1 base and 8 bases respectively, with 14 bases between them. CDR1 is LGHDT, CDR2 YNNKEL, per germline (reference sequence). The CDR3 is made up of 14 amino acids. The CDR3 region has the DNA TGTGCCAGCAGCCAAGTTACAGGCCCCACGGGCTACACCTTC. Encoded protein: CASSQVTGPTGYTF.

The CDR3 sequence: CASSFRGSQPQHF. The CDR3 DNA is TGTGCCAGCAGTTTCAGGGGGAGTCAGCCCCAGCATTTT. The chain employs TRBV28 and TRBJ1-5; 7 nucleotides agree with TRBD1. Germline V gene sequence: CDR1 MDHEN, CDR2 SYDVKM. CDR3 size: 13 residues. V trimming: 3 bases; J trimming: 6 bases; junction bases outside the gene matches: 2. The full variable domain, its missing parts supplied by reference TRBV28 and TRBJ1-5, is DVKVTQSSRYLVKRTGEKVFLECVQDMDHENMFWYRQDPGLGLRLIYFSYDVKMKEKGDIPEGYSVSREKKERFSLILESASTNQTSMYLCASSFRGSQPQHFGDGTRLSIL.

The chain uses TRBV11-3 and TRBJ2-1; 14 bases map to TRBD2. The CDR3 length is 16 residues. Germline assignment: CDR1 SGHNT and CDR2 YENEEA. Losses at the gene ends were 0 bases for V and 8 bases for J; bases not matched to a gene: 3. The CDR3 loop reads CASSLDGGLAGDEQFF. The CDR3 nucleotides read TGTGCCAGCAGCTTAGATGGGGGACTAGCGGGAGATGAGCAGTTCTTC.

The gene calls are TRBV29-1 and TRBJ2-3; 8 positions match TRBD1. The ends lost 6 bases at V and 4 bases at J; junction bases unmatched: 6. Germline V gene lookup returns CDR1 SQVTM and CDR2 ANQGSEA. This CDR3 is 13 amino acids long. The CDR3 DNA reads TGCAGCGTCGCCGGACAGGGCGCAGATACGCAGTATTTT. Protein product: CSVAGQGADTQYF.

V gene TRBV9 combines with J gene TRBJ1-1, with 9 bases fitting TRBD1. V lost 4 bases to trimming and J lost 2 bases; unmatched junction nucleotides: 6. CDR3 size: 15 residues. The germline gives CDR1 SGDLS, CDR2 YYNGEE. The CDR3 nucleotides read TGTGCCAGCAGCCCTAGGACAGGGGCAAACACTGAAGCTTTCTTT. Its protein is CASSPRTGANTEAFF.

The chain uses TRBV11-2 and TRBJ1-5; 9 nucleotides line up with TRBD1. CDR1 is SGHAT and CDR2 is FQNNGV in the germline V gene. V shed 5 bases and J 2 bases; nucleotides not matched to a gene: 4. CDR3 length: 15 residues. The CDR3 spells CASSIRQGGNQPQHF. The CDR3 nucleotides read TGTGCCAGCAGCATTAGACAGGGGGGCAATCAGCCCCAGCATTTT.

A remark on this clone: The sample holds other DNA sequences that translate to the same CDR3. This chain links TRBV28 with TRBJ2-3; D ambiguous. CDR1 is MDHEN and CDR2 is SYDVKM in the germline V gene. The CDR3 is made up of 12 amino acids. The ends were cut back, 5 bases at V and 3 bases at J, with 6 bases in the middle. This CDR3 is CASSGATDTQYF. CDR3 nucleotide sequence: TGTGCCAGCAGTGGAGCAACAGATACGCAGTATTTT.

The chain combines TRBV5-1 with TRBJ1-1; TRBD1 aligns across 8 bases. Germline CDR1 reads SGHRS; CDR2 reads YFSETQ. The CDR3 length is 17 residues. Trimming took 2 bases from V and 1 from J; bases not matched to a gene: 10. This chain's CDR3 is CASSFQVATGANTEAFF. CDR3 in DNA: TGCGCCAGCAGCTTCCAGGTCGCGACAGGGGCGAACACTGAAGCTTTCTTT. Drawing the rest from reference TRBV5-1 and TRBJ1-1, the complete variable domain is KAGVTQTPRYLIKTRGQQVTLSCSPISGHRSVSWYQQTPGQGLQFLFEYFSETQRNKGNFPGRFSGRQFSNSRSEMNVSTLELGDSALYLCASSFQVATGANTEAFFGQGTRLTVV.

The rearrangement joins TRBV29-1 to TRBJ2-1; 14 positions agree with TRBD2. The J segment lost 9 bases and the V segment lost 4 bases, leaving 8 bases of the junction unmatched. The CDR3 is 15 residues long. The germline CDR1 and CDR2 sequences are SQVTM and ANQGSEA. The CDR3 reads CSVGRLAGGLGEQFF. The CDR3 nucleotides are TGCAGCGTTGGGCGACTAGCGGGAGGGTTAGGTGAGCAGTTCTTC.

The chain joins TRBV2 to TRBJ2-7; TRBD2 agrees at 9 bases. The CDR3 runs to 14 residues. The V gene end was trimmed by 6 bases and the J gene end by 5 bases; junction bases not matched to a gene: 8. Per the germline V gene, CDR1 is SNHLY and CDR2 is FYNNEI. The CDR3 region has the DNA TGTGCCAGCAGAAGGAGCGGGAGGACCGACGAGCAGTACTTC. Translated: CASRRSGRTDEQYF.

The V and J genes are TRBV7-2 and TRBJ2-7, with TRBD2 as a possible D gene (5 bases). V was clipped by 3 bases and J by 6 bases, with 15 bases between them. Germline assignment: CDR1 SGHTA and CDR2 FQGNSA. CDR3 length: 14 residues. CDR3 sequence (DNA): TGTGCCAGCAGCTTTGGTACGGGATCCGGCGAGCAGTACTTC. It is translated as CASSFGTGSGEQYF.

Of note for this clone: In the same sample, other DNA sequences code for this CDR3. The chain has TRBV7-2 and TRBJ2-3; 14 nucleotides line up with TRBD2. Trimming cost V 3 bases and J 5 bases; bases outside gene matches: 4. Germline V lookup: CDR1 SGHTA, CDR2 FQGNSA. The CDR3 covers 16 residues. The CDR3 spells CASSLRLAGGGDTQYF. CDR3 DNA: TGTGCCAGCAGCTTGCGACTAGCGGGAGGGGGAGATACGCAGTATTTT.

The J gene is TRBJ2-7, the V gene TRBV2, with 7 bases identical to TRBD1. This CDR3 has 13 amino acids. Per the germline V gene, CDR1 is SNHLY and CDR2 is FYNNEI. With V trimmed by 6 bases and J by 6 bases, 8 bases remained unmatched. CDR3 loop: CASRGLGGAEQYF. Written as DNA, the CDR3 is TGTGCCAGCAGAGGTTTAGGGGGCGCCGAGCAGTACTTC.

The chain has TRBV28 and TRBJ2-5; 7 bases match TRBD1. V trimming: 5 bases; J trimming: 2 bases; junction bases outside the gene matches: 2. CDR3 length: 13 amino acids. Germline assignment: CDR1 MDHEN and CDR2 SYDVKM. The CDR3 DNA reads as TGTGCCAGCAGTCCGGGACAGCAAGAGACCCAGTACTTC. Translated, it gives CASSPGQQETQYF. The full variable domain, rest sourced from reference TRBV28 and TRBJ2-5, is DVKVTQSSRYLVKRTGEKVFLECVQDMDHENMFWYRQDPGLGLRLIYFSYDVKMKEKGDIPEGYSVSREKKERFSLILESASTNQTSMYLCASSPGQQETQYFGPGTRLLVL.

This clone was seen once. V is TRBV24-1 and J is TRBJ2-2, with a weak D call TRBD1 (6 bases). Trimming pared 2 bases from V and 0 bases from J, leaving 9 bases between. The CDR3 is made up of 16 amino acids. Germline V gene lookup returns CDR1 KGHDR and CDR2 SFDVKD. This chain's CDR3 is CATSDYRVSNTGELFF. In DNA, the CDR3 is TGTGCCACCAGTGATTACAGGGTCTCGAACACCGGGGAGCTGTTTTTT.

The chain carries TRBV9 and TRBJ2-7, with D perhaps matching TRBD2 (6 bases). Deletions cut 0 bases from V and 1 base from J, with 14 bases between. Germline CDR1 reads SGDLS; CDR2 reads YYNGEE. The CDR3 spans 16 residues. This CDR3 is CASSVGGASDSYEQYF. CDR3 bases: TGTGCCAGCAGCGTAGGAGGGGCTAGCGATTCCTACGAGCAGTACTTC.

The chain recombines TRBV5-4 with TRBJ2-7, with TRBD2 matching 9 bases. CDR1 SGHNT and CDR2 YYREEE come from the germline V gene (reference sequence). The V gene end was trimmed by 1 base and the J gene end by 6 bases; junction bases not matched to a gene: 8. This CDR3 contains 15 residues. Here the CDR3 reads CASSLRVAGVGEQYF. The DNA for the CDR3 is TGTGCCAGCAGCTTGAGGGTAGCGGGAGTCGGCGAGCAGTACTTC.

This clone occurred a few times. This chain joins TRBV28 and TRBJ2-1; a weak D match, TRBD1 (5 bases). Trimming removed 2 bases from V and 12 bases from J, with 14 bases in between. CDR3 length: 13 amino acids. Germline CDR1 reads MDHEN; CDR2 reads SYDVKM. This CDR3 is CASSLGAPGAQFF. As DNA, the CDR3 is TGTGCCAGCAGTTTAGGGGCCCCCGGAGCGCAGTTCTTC.